The clone carrying this T cell receptor beta chain has only a few counts. The CDR3 has 16 residues. Germline CDR1 reads LGHDT; CDR2 reads YNNKEL (reference sequence). V dropped 6 bases and J dropped 4 bases, with 16 bases sitting between them. TCRdb keeps only in-frame clones here, not all; method: immunoSEQ multiplex PCR. The sample gives 200,000 to 250,000 clones, 75% to 85% of which show up once; approximately 8.6% is in the top ten. The sample is drawn from a study of blood T cell repertoires in COVID-19. The clonotype was recovered from a woman in her forties or fifties with acute COVID-19. The rearrangement uses TRBV3-1 (or the pseudogene TRBV3-2) and TRBJ2-6; maybe TRBD2 (5 bases). The specimen sequenced was PBMCs or T cells enriched from blood (not recorded which). CDR3 residues: CASSFPGIKGANVLTF. The CDR3 DNA reads as TGTGCCAGCAGTTTCCCGGGGATTAAAGGGGCCAACGTCCTGACTTTC.